The 22 T cell receptor beta chains in this list originate from one sample, sequenced in a study of post-analysis software for immune sequencing data. Tagging with unique molecular identifiers was a feature of the TCR beta cDNA libraries. TCRdb reprocessed the PCR reads with MiXCR, giving one entry per CDR3 protein. The data show some 690,000 distinct CDR3 sequences, about 32% seen once. Study results and limitations: Elevated frequency relative to controls characterized several TRBV segments in patients, TRBV5-6, TRBV5-1 and TRBV20-1 among them.

Antigens of these TCRs are unknown. Specimen: blood. The receptors originated from a girl aged 5-17 years with multiple sclerosis.

The V gene is TRBV6-5, the J gene TRBJ2-5, with 9 bases lining up with TRBD1. This CDR3 spans 13 amino acids. The germline V gene encodes CDR1 MNHEY and CDR2 SVGAGI. The J segment lost 3 bases and the V segment lost 6 bases, leaving 2 bases of the junction unmatched. CDR3 in DNA: TGTGCCAGCAGAACAGGGGGCGAAGAGACCCAGTACTTC. It specifies CASRTGGEETQYF.

CDR3 DNA sequence: TGTGCCACCAGTGATGGCAGGAAAGACTCTAACTATGGCTACACCTTC. Translating it yields CATSDGRKDSNYGYTF. The chain combines TRBV24-1 with TRBJ1-2; no clear D gene. Germline V gene data show CDR1 as KGHDR and CDR2 as SFDVKD. The CDR3 has 16 amino acids. Deletions cut 3 bases from V and 0 bases from J, with 13 bases between.

The chain carries TRBV6-1 and TRBJ2-1; 7 bases match TRBD1. The CDR3 runs to 16 residues. The V gene end was trimmed by 6 bases and the J gene end by 6 bases; junction bases not matched to a gene: 14. Germline CDR1 reads MNHNS; CDR2 reads SASEGT. CDR3 region: CASSSFWTGLSNEQFF. The CDR3 DNA sequence: TGTGCCAGCAGCTCGTTTTGGACAGGTCTCTCCAATGAGCAGTTCTTC.

V gene TRBV28 combines with J gene TRBJ2-5; TRBD1 matches 7 bases. Gene TRBJ2-4 matches the end of the DNA better, so the J call may be wrong. The V gene's germline CDR1 is MDHEN and CDR2 SYDVKM. The CDR3 is made up of 14 amino acids. The CDR3 reads CASGPTGVRHIQYF. In DNA form, the CDR3 reads TGTGCCAGCGGCCCCACAGGGGTTCGTCACATTCAGTACTTC.

The chain recombines TRBV20-1 with TRBJ2-1; D possibly corresponds to TRBD2 (6 bases). Trimming shortened V by 1 base and J by 4 bases, and 11 bases separated the two germline ends. This CDR3 is built from 14 residues. Germline V gene sequence: CDR1 DFQATT, CDR2 SNEGSKA (reference sequence). CDR3: CSARVDGGYNEQFF. The CDR3, as DNA: TGCAGTGCTAGAGTGGACGGGGGATACAATGAGCAGTTCTTC.

This clonotype has only a few counts. This chain connects TRBV5-1 to TRBJ2-1; D is perhaps TRBD1 (5 bases). Deletions cut 7 bases from V and 10 bases from J, with 18 bases between. From germline, CDR1 is SGHRS and CDR2 YFSETQ. The CDR3 is 13 amino acids. CDR3 bases: TGCGCCAGCGCCGCCGACAGTTTCGAAGAGCAGTTCTTC. It yields the protein CASAADSFEEQFF.

The chain carries TRBV29-1 and TRBJ1-2; D perhaps matches TRBD1 (6 bases). This CDR3 contains 14 residues. The germline V gene encodes CDR1 SQVTM and CDR2 ANQGSEA. V was trimmed by 0 bases and J by 3 bases, leaving 11 bases between them. The CDR3 protein is CSVEDRGYDYGYTF. The CDR3 nucleotides are TGCAGCGTTGAAGATAGGGGGTATGACTATGGCTACACCTTC.

The gene calls are TRBV6-6 and TRBJ1-5, with TRBD1 as a possible D gene (6 bases). V was clipped by 1 base and J by 5 bases, with 12 bases between them. Germline loops: CDR1 MNHNY, CDR2 SVGAGI (reference sequence). The CDR3 totals 15 residues. The CDR3 protein is CASSYWGATDQPQHF. CDR3 coding DNA: TGTGCCAGCAGTTACTGGGGGGCGACTGATCAGCCCCAGCATTTT.

This clonotype was seen repeatedly, ten times or more. This chain links TRBV6-2 or TRBV6-3 with TRBJ2-7; 9 nucleotides match TRBD1. The V gene's germline CDR1 is MNHEY and CDR2 SVGEGT. With V trimmed by 6 bases and J by 3 bases, 6 bases remained unmatched. The CDR3 has 14 residues. The CDR3 region is CASRKTGQGYEQYF. The DNA of the CDR3 is TGTGCCAGCAGAAAAACGGGACAGGGCTACGAGCAGTACTTC.

This clonotype was counted many times. J is TRBJ2-1 and V is TRBV15, with 7 bases identical to TRBD2. With V trimmed by 5 bases and J by 0 bases, 7 bases remained unmatched. The CDR3 is 16 residues long. CDR1 LNHNV and CDR2 YYDKDF come from the germline V gene (reference sequence). CDR3 loop: CATSQSGESSYNEQFF. The CDR3 region has the DNA TGTGCCACCAGCCAGAGCGGGGAGAGCTCCTACAATGAGCAGTTCTTC. The full variable domain, with the rest looked up from reference TRBV15 and TRBJ2-1, is DAMVIQNPRYQVTQFGKPVTLSCSQTLNHNVMYWYQQKSSQAPKLLFHYYDKDFNNEADTPDNFQSRRPNTSFCFLDIRSPGLGDTAMYLCATSQSGESSYNEQFFGPGTRLTVL.

This clonotype was observed a few times. The chain couples TRBV6-1 to TRBJ2-7, with D perhaps assigned TRBD1 or TRBD2 (5 bases each). Between the trimmed V and J ends, which lost 3 bases and 6 bases, there was a span of 18 bases. The CDR3 has 15 residues. Looked up from germline, CDR1 is MNHNS and CDR2 is SASEGT. CDR3 in DNA: TGTGCCAGCAGTGATGCCGGGACCATAGTCTCCGAGCAGTACTTC. This gives the protein CASSDAGTIVSEQYF.

This clonotype was counted a few times. V usage is TRBV5-4 and J usage is TRBJ2-1, with D possibly being TRBD2 (6 bases). The germline gives CDR1 SGHNT, CDR2 YYREEE (reference sequence). CDR3 length: 15 amino acids. Trimming left V 4 bases short and J 0 bases short, with 11 bases between. The CDR3: CASSHAGISYNEQFF. For the CDR3, the DNA is TGTGCCAGCAGCCATGCGGGGATCTCCTACAATGAGCAGTTCTTC.

This clonotype was counted only a few times. The chain carries TRBV28 and TRBJ1-1, with D uncertain. CDR1 is MDHEN, CDR2 SYDVKM, per germline. V was cut by 2 bases and J by 7 bases, with 11 bases left in between. The CDR3 has 13 residues. The CDR3 nucleotides read TGTGCCAGCAGTTTAGGGGTGGCGGGTGAAGCTTTCTTT. This codes for CASSLGVAGEAFF.

V gene TRBV28 combines with J gene TRBJ1-4, with a weak D call TRBD1 (5 bases). Germline V lookup: CDR1 MDHEN, CDR2 SYDVKM. V dropped 3 bases and J dropped 5 bases, with 13 bases sitting between them. The CDR3 runs 15 residues. The CDR3 reads CASSFISGGNEKLFF. The CDR3 nucleotides are TGTGCCAGCAGTTTCATCTCTGGGGGGAATGAAAAACTGTTTTTT.

The chain links TRBV6-2 or TRBV6-3 to TRBJ2-3; 8 bases are shared with TRBD2. V lost 5 bases to trimming and J lost 6 bases; unmatched junction nucleotides: 16. The V gene's germline CDR1 is MNHEY and CDR2 SVGEGT. The CDR3 consists of 17 residues. The chain's CDR3 is CASSTGNRAGALDTQYF. DNA of the CDR3: TGTGCCAGCAGTACCGGGAATCGAGCGGGGGCCCTGGATACGCAGTATTTT.

Details on this clonotype: A much larger clone differs by one base, so this may be a read error. The chain recombines TRBV20-1 with TRBJ2-1; 7 bases fit TRBD2. The CDR3 consists of 11 residues. CDR1 is DFQATT and CDR2 is SNEGSKA in the germline V gene (reference sequence). In DNA, the CDR3 is TGCAGGGCTAGGAGGCGGGGGATGCAGTTCTTC. This gives the protein CRARRRGMQFF.

This clonotype was seen more than once but under ten times. The CDR3 bases are TGCGCCAGCAGCCTGGATGGCGGGGACGCGGGAGAGACCCAGTACTTC. Amino acids: CASSLDGGDAGETQYF. The chain couples TRBV5-1 to TRBJ2-5; D is perhaps TRBD2 (6 bases). The ends were cut back, 4 bases at V and 4 bases at J, with 20 bases in the middle. CDR3 length equals 16 residues. Germline V CDR1 and CDR2: SGHRS, YFSETQ. The full variable domain, completed using reference TRBV5-1 and TRBJ2-5, is KAGVTQTPRYLIKTRGQQVTLSCSPISGHRSVSWYQQTPGQGLQFLFEYFSETQRNKGNFPGRFSGRQFSNSRSEMNVSTLELGDSALYLCASSLDGGDAGETQYFGPGTRLLVL.

Many counts were recorded for this clonotype. The rearrangement links TRBV20-1 to TRBJ2-5, with a possible D match to TRBD1 (6 bases). Trimming stripped 6 bases from V and 1 base from J, with 6 bases between. This CDR3 contains 11 residues. Germline loops: CDR1 DFQATT, CDR2 SNEGSKA (reference sequence). CDR3: CSATGQETQYF. The CDR3 nucleotides read TGCAGTGCGACAGGCCAAGAGACCCAGTACTTC.

This clonotype has just one count. The gene calls are TRBV2 and TRBJ1-4, with 8 bases that match TRBD1. From germline, CDR1 is SNHLY and CDR2 FYNNEI. The junction had 3 bases not matched to a gene; V was cut back by 6 bases and J by 3 bases. This CDR3 region has 14 residues. CDR3 residues: CASSPGGPNEKLFF. CDR3 coding DNA: TGTGCCAGCAGCCCAGGGGGCCCTAATGAAAAACTGTTTTTT. The whole variable domain, remainder taken from reference TRBV2 and TRBJ1-4, is EPEVTQTPSHQVTQMGQEVILRCVPISNHLYFYWYRQILGQKVEFLVSFYNNEISEKSEIFDDQFSVERPDGSNFTLKIRSTKLEDSAMYFCASSPGGPNEKLFFGSGTQLSVL.

This clonotype was found a few times. The chain uses TRBV4-3 and TRBJ2-1, with a tentative D call TRBD2 (5 bases). The germline V and J ends were trimmed by 4 bases and 5 bases, with 12 bases remaining between them. This CDR3 has 14 amino acids. Germline CDR1 is LGHNA and CDR2 is YSLEER. Here the CDR3 reads CASSPWTSNNEQFF. The CDR3 DNA reads as TGCGCCAGCAGCCCCTGGACTTCAAACAATGAGCAGTTCTTC.

This clonotype was observed a handful of times. The gene calls are TRBV6-1 and TRBJ2-1; D gene ambiguous. CDR1 and CDR2 (germline): MNHNS, SASEGT. The CDR3 covers 15 residues. Trimming cost V 7 bases and J 1 base, with 14 bases left between them. DNA for the CDR3: TGTGCCAGCAAGTCCACCCCTGGATCCTACAATGAGCAGTTCTTC. This codes for CASKSTPGSYNEQFF.

This clonotype was seen a handful of times. The chain joins TRBV3-1 to TRBJ2-7; 8 bases fit TRBD2. The CDR3 is 15 amino acids. Germline V gene lookup returns CDR1 LGHDT and CDR2 YNNKEL (reference sequence). Germline trimming cut 3 bases from V and 6 bases from J; bases unmatched to any gene: 10. In nucleotides, the CDR3 is TGTGCCAGCAGCCAGCCCGGGAGAGCGGGAGCCGAGCAGTACTTC. This codes for CASSQPGRAGAEQYF.